A single sample gave rise to the 17 T cell receptor beta chains below, sequenced in a study of T cells in Graves' hyperthyroidism and ophthalmopathy (dated by TCRdb to 2018 to 2020). Libraries were built with multiplex PCR. Sequencing instrument: Illumina HiSeq 2000. Amplification of TCR beta CDR3 regions was carried out from RNA transcripts. The first round of RT-PCR for the TCR CDR3 was performed with the HTBI primer set and the Qiagen OneStep RT-PCR kit. TCRdb redid the processing of the public reads, applying fastp at Q25 and MiXCR, and retained in-frame beta chains. Duplicate CDR3 protein sequences are folded into a single record with the most common DNA and genes. Counted in this sample were a few hundred thousand distinct CDR3 sequences; roughly 25% of them appeared once. The ten largest make up 73% of the sample. Sequences were obtained from blood. The receptors stem from a man aged 50 or older with Graves' hyperthyroidism.

This clonotype is a singleton in its sample. The chain joins TRBV12-3 or TRBV12-4 to TRBJ1-1; D remains unclear. The CDR3 is 14 residues long. Deletions cut 9 bases from V and 1 base from J, with 15 bases between. This chain's CDR3 is CASRYGPQNTEAFF. The CDR3 nucleotides read TGTGCCAGTCGATATGGACCGCAGAACACTGAAGCTTTCTTT.

In this sample, this clonotype turned up many times. The chain is built from TRBV7-3 and TRBJ2-7; TRBD1 agrees at 10 bases. Trimming cost V 1 base and J 5 bases; bases outside gene matches: 2. This CDR3 is 14 amino acids long. Looked up from germline, CDR1 is SGHTA and CDR2 is FQGTGA. As DNA, the CDR3 is TGTGCCAGCAGCTTAAGAGGACAGGGGGACGAGCAGTACTTC. Encoded protein: CASSLRGQGDEQYF.

The table lists this clonotype with many counts. The chain couples TRBV2 to TRBJ2-3; 8 bases agree with TRBD2. The CDR3 spans 14 residues. Germline V gives CDR1 SNHLY, CDR2 FYNNEI. Trimming removed 9 bases from V and 0 bases from J; junction bases left unmatched: 5. CDR3 nucleotide sequence: TGTGCCAGGTTGAAGCGGGAGAGCACAGATACGCAGTATTTT. It translates to CARLKRESTDTQYF.

This clonotype was counted at least ten times. The chain joins TRBV10-3 to TRBJ2-7; D might be TRBD1 (5 bases). V dropped 7 bases and J dropped 1 base, with 17 bases sitting between them. Germline loops: CDR1 ENHRY, CDR2 SYGVKD. This CDR3 comprises 15 residues. In DNA form, the CDR3 reads TGTGCCATCAAGGGGCTCGGCCCCCCATCCTACGAGCAGTACTTC. Amino acids: CAIKGLGPPSYEQYF.

V gene TRBV6-2 or TRBV6-3 combines with J gene TRBJ1-5, with 8 bases matching TRBD1. The V and J ends lost 5 bases and 2 bases, in that order; junction bases with no gene match: 5. The germline CDR1 and CDR2 sequences are MNHEY and SVGEGT. CDR3 size: 15 residues. In nucleotides, the CDR3 is TGTGCCAGCAGTAACGGACAGGGTGGCAATCAGCCCCAGCATTTT. Protein sequence: CASSNGQGGNQPQHF.

Here the CDR3 DNA reads TGTGCCAGCAGTGGGCTAGAGCGGTCTAGCGGGAACACCGGGGAGCTGTTTTTT. It is translated as CASSGLERSSGNTGELFF. The genes are TRBV25-1 and TRBJ2-2; 7 nucleotides match TRBD2. V was clipped by 4 bases and J by 1 base; unmatched bases: 12. The CDR3 is 18 residues long. The germline gives CDR1 MGHDK, CDR2 SYGVNS.

This clonotype was seen more than once but under ten times. The rearrangement joins TRBV6-1 to TRBJ1-6; 7 nucleotides line up with TRBD1. J gave up 7 bases and V 5 bases, and 17 bases lay outside the gene matches. This CDR3 spans 18 amino acids. Germline V gene sequence: CDR1 MNHNS, CDR2 SASEGT. CDR3 protein: CASSPRNDRAGLNSPLHF. The CDR3 bases are TGTGCCAGCAGTCCGCGAAATGACAGGGCCGGACTAAATTCACCCCTCCACTTT.

This clonotype was picked up a small number of times. V usage is TRBV15 and J usage is TRBJ2-6, with a possible D match to TRBD1 (5 bases). The CDR3 loop spans 17 amino acids. The germline CDR1 and CDR2 sequences are LNHNV and YYDKDF (reference sequence). V gave up 4 bases and J gave up 2 bases, with 15 bases separating them. The CDR3 protein is CATSTRQFLAGANVLTF. In DNA, the CDR3 is TGTGCCACCAGCACCAGACAGTTTTTGGCTGGGGCCAACGTCCTGACTTTC.

The chain uses TRBV19 and TRBJ1-1, with D hard to call. Germline loops: CDR1 LNHDA, CDR2 SQIVND (reference sequence). The CDR3 totals 15 residues. V was clipped by 5 bases and J by 2 bases, with 15 bases between them. The CDR3 sequence is CASSPRASANTEAFF. The CDR3, as DNA: TGTGCCAGTAGTCCACGGGCCTCTGCTAACACTGAAGCTTTCTTT.

The V gene is TRBV11-2, the J gene TRBJ1-3; D not resolved. CDR1 is SGHAT, CDR2 FQNNGV, per germline. This CDR3 is 15 amino acids long. The V and J ends lost 2 bases and 0 bases respectively, with 8 bases between them. The CDR3, as DNA: TGTGCCAGCAGCTTATCCCGGCTCTCTGGAAACACCATATATTTT. Its protein product is CASSLSRLSGNTIYF.

There are many counts of this clonotype. The chain employs TRBV11-2 and TRBJ2-1; 14 bases map to TRBD2. This CDR3 contains 16 residues. J gave up 9 bases and V 1 base, and 5 bases lay outside the gene matches. CDR1 SGHAT and CDR2 FQNNGV come from the germline V gene. The CDR3 sequence is CASSLAGLAGAGEQFF. CDR3 DNA sequence: TGTGCCAGCAGCTTAGCGGGACTAGCGGGAGCGGGTGAGCAGTTCTTC.

The chain recombines TRBV28 with TRBJ2-7; D is possibly TRBD2 (5 bases). Germline V gives CDR1 MDHEN, CDR2 SYDVKM. There are 13 residues in the CDR3. Trimming stripped 6 bases from V and 3 bases from J, with 12 bases between. CDR3 coding DNA: TGTGCCAGCAGCGCGGACTTGCACTACGAGCAGTACTTC. It yields the protein CASSADLHYEQYF.

At least ten counts were recorded for this clonotype. The chain links TRBV2 to TRBJ2-7; TRBD1 might be the D (6 bases). The V gene's germline CDR1 is SNHLY and CDR2 FYNNEI. V was pared by 0 bases and J by 3 bases, with 9 bases between. The CDR3 contains 14 residues. CDR3 sequence (DNA): TGTGCCAGCAGTGAAGCTGGACAGTACTACGAGCAGTACTTC. Its protein is CASSEAGQYYEQYF.

This clonotype was picked up many times. This rearrangement joins TRBV20-1 to TRBJ2-1, with D maybe TRBD2 (6 bases). The CDR3 runs 14 residues. Trimming cost V 3 bases and J 8 bases, with 17 bases left between them. Germline values: CDR1 DFQATT, CDR2 SNEGSKA (reference sequence). Here the CDR3 DNA reads TGCAGTGCTAGTTCGACTAGGGTCGTCGATGAGCAGTTCTTC. Residues: CSASSTRVVDEQFF.

This clonotype was seen ten or more times. V usage is TRBV12-3 or TRBV12-4 and J usage is TRBJ1-4, with D possibly TRBD1 on 6 matching bases. The CDR3 extends over 13 amino acids. V lost 6 bases, J lost 8 bases, and 13 bases lay in between. Here the CDR3 reads CASSRNRVEKLFF. Written as DNA, the CDR3 is TGTGCCAGCAGCCGAAACAGGGTCGAAAAACTGTTTTTT.

V usage is TRBV10-3 and J usage is TRBJ2-7; 7 positions match TRBD1. This CDR3 region has 13 residues. V shed 4 bases, J shed 6 bases, and the junction held 6 bases outside the gene matches. Germline CDR1 ENHRY, CDR2 SYGVKD. The CDR3 bases are TGTGCCATCAGTGCGACCACAGGGGTCGAGCAGTACTTC. Its protein product is CAISATTGVEQYF.

The chain is built from TRBV11-2 and TRBJ2-7; TRBD2 matches at 8 bases. The V gene end was trimmed by 6 bases and the J gene end by 5 bases; junction bases not matched to a gene: 6. This CDR3 has 13 residues. CDR1 is SGHAT and CDR2 is FQNNGV in the germline V gene. CDR3 loop: CASRKAGANEQYF. The CDR3 DNA is TGTGCCAGCAGGAAAGCGGGAGCTAACGAGCAGTACTTC.